Listed here are 17 T cell receptor beta chains from one sample, sequenced in a study of blood T cell repertoires in COVID-19. TCRdb keeps only in-frame clones here, not all; method: immunoSEQ multiplex PCR. The sample has more than 85,000 clones, roughly 88% seen once. Sequencing was performed on peripheral blood. Receptors were obtained from a man in his sixties with acute or convalescent COVID-19.

The chain's CDR3 is CASATTGWDTEAFF. CDR3 sequence (DNA): TGTGCCAGCGCTACTACAGGGTGGGACACTGAAGCTTTCTTT. The genes are TRBV18 and TRBJ1-1, with D perhaps matching TRBD1 (6 bases). The CDR3 runs 14 residues. Looked up from germline, CDR1 is KGHSH and CDR2 is LQKENI. V lost 8 bases and J lost 3, with 16 bases in between.

The chain employs TRBV5-8 and TRBJ1-5, with 12 bases fitting TRBD1. The junction had 7 bases not matched to a gene; V was cut back by 6 bases and J by 6 bases. Germline loops: CDR1 SGHTS, CDR2 YDEGEE. This CDR3 is built from 15 residues. The CDR3 DNA reads as TGTGCCAGCATCCACGGGACAGGGGGCGGTCAGCCCCAGCATTTT. Translating it yields CASIHGTGGGQPQHF. Looking up the rest from reference TRBV5-8 and TRBJ1-5 gives the full variable domain: EAGVTQSPTHLIKTRGQQATLRCSPISGHTSVYWYQQALGLGLQFLLWYDEGEERNRGNFPPRFSGRQFPNYSSELNVNALELEDSALYLCASIHGTGGGQPQHFGDGTRLSIL.

V is TRBV7-8 and J is TRBJ1-2; D unresolved. V gave up 3 bases and J gave up 8 bases, with 7 bases separating them. The CDR3 is made up of 11 amino acids. CDR1 is SGHVS, CDR2 FQNEAQ, per germline. CDR3 region: CASSFGWGYTF. The CDR3 bases are TGTGCCAGCAGCTTCGGTTGGGGCTACACCTTC.

This clone was counted once. This rearrangement joins TRBV7-2 to TRBJ1-6; 8 bases map to TRBD1. V trimming: 5 bases; J trimming: 7 bases; junction bases outside the gene matches: 1. The CDR3 consists of 13 residues. Germline CDR1 is SGHTA and CDR2 is FQGNSA. CDR3 protein: CASSRTGNSPLHF. CDR3 in DNA: TGTGCCAGCAGCCGGACAGGGAATTCACCCCTCCACTTT.

The J gene is TRBJ2-6, the V gene TRBV7-9; a weak D match, TRBD2 (7 bases). The CDR3 is 19 residues long. The V end was cut by 3 bases, the J end by 1 base, with 19 bases between. Germline CDR1 is SEHNR and CDR2 is FQNEAQ (reference sequence). CDR3 in amino acids: CASSFPRGGVRSGANVLTF. CDR3 coding DNA: TGTGCCAGCAGCTTCCCTAGGGGGGGCGTTCGGTCTGGGGCCAACGTCCTGACTTTC.

The chain links TRBV7-9 to TRBJ1-1; 7 bases are a match to TRBD1. This CDR3 is 14 amino acids long. V shed 6 bases, J shed 6 bases, and the junction held 10 bases outside the gene matches. Germline V lookup: CDR1 SEHNR, CDR2 FQNEAQ (reference sequence). The chain's CDR3 is CASRTTGVYAEAFF. The CDR3, as DNA: TGTGCCAGCAGGACAACAGGGGTGTATGCTGAAGCTTTCTTT. Full variable domain (rest looked up from reference TRBV7-9 and TRBJ1-1): DTGVSQNPRHKITKRGQNVTFRCDPISEHNRLYWYRQTLGQGPEFLTYFQNEAQLEKSRLLSDRFSAERPKGSFSTLEIQRTEQGDSAMYLCASRTTGVYAEAFFGQGTRLTVV.

The genes are TRBV7-2 and TRBJ2-2, with TRBD1 as a possible D gene (8 bases). The V end lost 5 bases, the J end lost 6 bases, and 16 bases lay between the germline ends. The V gene's germline CDR1 is SGHTA and CDR2 FQGNSA. The CDR3 loop spans 15 amino acids. In DNA form, the CDR3 reads TGTGCCAGCAGCCCCAACAGGGGGAGGGCCGGGGAGCTGTTTTTT. Protein product: CASSPNRGRAGELFF.

The chain recombines TRBV6-6 with TRBJ1-2; 7 nucleotides match TRBD1. The CDR3 extends over 14 amino acids. Germline CDR1 and CDR2: MNHNY and SVGAGI (reference sequence). V lost 7 bases to trimming and J lost 7 bases; unmatched junction nucleotides: 12. The CDR3 protein is CASTFRGRYGGYTF. CDR3 in DNA: TGTGCCAGCACTTTTAGGGGGCGATATGGTGGCTACACCTTC.

This sequence joins TRBV12-5 and TRBJ1-1, with 7 bases aligning to TRBD1. J was trimmed by 2 bases and V by 5 bases; bases with no gene match: 5. CDR1 and CDR2 (germline): LGHNT, FRNRAP. The CDR3 runs 14 residues. The CDR3 DNA follows: TGTGCTAGTGGTAGGGGGCCGAGTAACACTGAAGCTTTCTTT. Translation gives CASGRGPSNTEAFF.

This clone was picked up a small number of times. This chain links TRBV19 with TRBJ2-4, with 7 bases aligning to TRBD1. CDR1 is LNHDA, CDR2 SQIVND, per germline (reference sequence). V trimming: 4 bases; J trimming: 2 bases; junction bases outside the gene matches: 8. CDR3 length: 16 amino acids. The CDR3 coding sequence is TGTGCCAGTAGTAACGGACAGGCGAGTACCAAAAACATTCAGTACTTC. Amino acid sequence: CASSNGQASTKNIQYF.

This clone was counted only a few times. The genes are TRBV19 and TRBJ2-5; TRBD2 agrees at 9 bases. Germline V gene lookup returns CDR1 LNHDA and CDR2 SQIVND (reference sequence). The CDR3 is 17 residues long. With V trimmed by 1 base and J by 4 bases, 10 bases remained unmatched. The CDR3 is CASSIAGGGGAGETQYF. The DNA of the CDR3 is TGTGCCAGTAGTATAGCCGGGGGCGGGGGGGCCGGAGAGACCCAGTACTTC. Combining the CDR3 with reference TRBV19 and TRBJ2-5 gives the whole variable domain DGGITQSPKYLFRKEGQNVTLSCEQNLNHDAMYWYRQDPGQGLRLIYYSQIVNDFQKGDIAEGYSVSREKKESFPLTVTSAQKNPTAFYLCASSIAGGGGAGETQYFGPGTRLLVL.

This clone was counted a single time. The gene calls are TRBV19 and TRBJ2-5; 13 positions match TRBD2. Germline values: CDR1 LNHDA, CDR2 SQIVND (reference sequence). Trimming cost V 3 bases and J 5 bases; bases outside gene matches: 9. This CDR3 is 17 amino acids long. CDR3 in amino acids: CASSIRLAGGAAETQYF. The CDR3 DNA sequence: TGTGCCAGTAGTATCCGACTAGCGGGGGGTGCGGCGGAGACCCAGTACTTC.

Details on this clone: The junction departs from germline at one end; a sequencing error may be responsible. This rearrangement joins TRBV7-9 to TRBJ2-2; TRBD1 might be the D (6 bases). Germline CDR1 is SEHNR and CDR2 is FQNEAQ (reference sequence). The CDR3 has 13 amino acids. CDR3 region: CASTLQGAGELFF. The CDR3 DNA is TGTGCCAGCACCTTACAGGGTGCCGGGGAGCTGTTTTTT.

The chain is built from TRBV5-8 and TRBJ1-2, with TRBD1 matching over 10 bases. V trimming: 0 bases; J trimming: 2 bases; junction bases outside the gene matches: 4. The CDR3 consists of 16 residues. CDR1 and CDR2 (germline): SGHTS, YDEGEE. CDR3 sequence: CASSLGQGAWNYGYTF. The DNA of the CDR3 is TGTGCCAGCAGCTTGGGACAGGGGGCATGGAACTATGGCTACACCTTC.

A word on this clone: A much bigger clone sits one base away, suggesting this may be a read error. The rearrangement joins TRBV7-9 to TRBJ2-5; D ambiguous. Per the germline V gene, CDR1 is SEHNR and CDR2 is FQNEAQ (reference sequence). This CDR3 is built from 11 residues. The ends were cut back, 4 bases at V and 5 bases at J, with 5 bases in the middle. The CDR3 reads CASSSRETQYF. The DNA of the CDR3 is TGTGCCAGCAGCTCCCGGGAGACCCAGTACTTC.

CDR3 in amino acids: CASSPRTDGVQYF. In DNA, the CDR3 is TGTGCCAGCAGTCCCCGGACAGATGGAGTGCAGTACTTC. The chain links TRBV6-6 to TRBJ2-7; TRBD1 is a possible D gene (6 bases). The length of the CDR3 is 13 residues. The V and J ends lost 5 bases and 9 bases respectively, with 17 bases between them. The germline CDR1 and CDR2 sequences are MNHNY and SVGAGI (reference sequence).

V gene TRBV2 combines with J gene TRBJ1-1; possibly TRBD1 for D (6 bases). With 2 bases removed from V and 0 bases from J, the gap between germline ends came to 7 bases. The CDR3 loop spans 14 amino acids. Per germline, CDR1 SNHLY and CDR2 FYNNEI. The CDR3 here is CASSETGLNTEAFF. The CDR3, as DNA: TGTGCCAGCAGTGAAACAGGGCTGAACACTGAAGCTTTCTTT.